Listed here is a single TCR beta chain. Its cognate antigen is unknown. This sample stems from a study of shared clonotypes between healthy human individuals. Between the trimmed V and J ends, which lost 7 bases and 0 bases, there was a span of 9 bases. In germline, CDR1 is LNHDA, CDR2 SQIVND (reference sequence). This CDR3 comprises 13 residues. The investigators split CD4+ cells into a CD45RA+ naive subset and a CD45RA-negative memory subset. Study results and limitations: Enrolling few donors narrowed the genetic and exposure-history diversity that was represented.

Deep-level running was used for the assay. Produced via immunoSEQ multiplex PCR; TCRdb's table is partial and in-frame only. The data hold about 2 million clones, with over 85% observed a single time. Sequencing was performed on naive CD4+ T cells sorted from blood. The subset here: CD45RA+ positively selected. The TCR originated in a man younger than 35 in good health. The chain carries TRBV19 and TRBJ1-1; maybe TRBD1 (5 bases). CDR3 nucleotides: TGTGCCAGTACCATGGACATGAACACTGAAGCTTTCTTT. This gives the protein CASTMDMNTEAFF.